The entry below gives a single TCR beta chain sequence along with its context. The antigen this receptor binds is unknown. No quality values exist for individual bases; no much larger clone is one base distant. V and J lose 4 bases and 5 bases, and a span of 24 bases separates them. Inclusive of the bounding cysteine and phenylalanine, the CDR3 is 18 residues long. Solely the CDR3 DNA is kept, with 54 bases framed from the first base. Reading the germline V gene (reference sequence) gives CDR1 WNHNN and CDR2 SYGVQD. This specimen comes from a study of blood T cell dynamics during melanoma immunotherapy (dated by TCRdb to the early 2020s). About the study as a whole: All patients had metastatic melanoma and were given first-line pembrolizumab or nivolumab plus ipilimumab as standard of care in the United Kingdom. To identify early correlates of response, the study profiled peripheral T cell receptor repertoires in patients with metastatic melanoma before and after one cycle of checkpoint inhibitor therapy. Consecutive patients formed a training cohort, and a further independent group of patients from the same centre was pooled into an external validation set.

The full study reports these points: Whether the T cell clones driving repertoire changes were melanoma-specific or reflected general immune activation could not be determined in the study. The relatively small sample size was acknowledged as something that could potentially limit how far the results can be generalized. Patients who later achieved disease control showed a bifurcated PBMC repertoire reorganization at W3, with increased clonality or increased diversity, unlike progressors.

Every bulk PBMC sample had a fixed 350 ng of DNA loaded. The immunoSEQ TCRb Assay kit was used according to manufacturer instructions to amplify TCR beta CDR3 sequences from genomic DNA. The KAPA Library Quantification Kit for Illumina platforms was used to quantify the pooled libraries by qPCR. Pooled libraries were clustered at roughly 0.55-1.2 pM and sequenced on an Illumina NextSeq 500. Per the authors' processing: The TCR data were analyzed using immunoSEQ ANALYZER and the R LymphoSeq package. A rearrangement efficiency score was calculated as productive divided by the sum of productive and non-productive CDR3 sequences. Clonality was measured with the Gini coefficient and diversity with the Renyi index at alpha=1, compared pairwise between timepoints within each patient. In LymphoSeq, clonal relatedness was computed using an edit distance of 3, and repertoire similarity was computed using the Bhattacharyya coefficient. To classify response, a linear discriminant analysis based on week-3 changes in clonality and diversity was built with the R MASS and caret packages. TCRdb retrieved this table from immuneACCESS and kept in-frame rearrangements only. Not all clones are present; in checked studies, unresolved V genes account for under half, and no reason is known for the remainder. V and J calls and clone size follow that table, whereas D and trimming were derived from the DNA. This sample holds thousands of clones; 70% to 90% were observed only once. About 6% of the sample comes from the top ten.

The time point label on this specimen signifies: week 3, after first cycle of checkpoint inhibitor. Blood samples were taken before treatment (T0) and at week 3 (W3), following the first cycle of checkpoint blockade. Except for two patients with rapid clinical progression, response was assessed 12 weeks after the first infusion by RECIST 1.1; disease control meant complete response, partial response or stable disease. Patients were excluded for prior systemic cancer treatment, concomitant immunosuppressant therapy or synchronous other active malignancies. TCR beta was sequenced in both bulk PBMC and plasma cell-free DNA in order to track circulating cells as well as T cell turnover. PBMC were isolated from blood with Lymphoprep and SepMate tubes, followed by red cell lysis. DNA from PBMC and sorted T cell subsets was extracted with QIAamp DNA Blood Mini kits.

Material: blood, obtained from a patient treated with checkpoint blockade. In this chain, TRBV10-1 is recombined with TRBJ2-1, with the D call perhaps TRBD1 or TRBD2, as 5 bases match in each case. This clonotype originated in a human donor with melanoma. DNA sequence: TGCGCCAGCAGTGTGAAAAAGGGGACGTGGGTAATGAACAATGAGCAGTTCTTC. It is translated as CASSVKKGTWVMNNEQFF.